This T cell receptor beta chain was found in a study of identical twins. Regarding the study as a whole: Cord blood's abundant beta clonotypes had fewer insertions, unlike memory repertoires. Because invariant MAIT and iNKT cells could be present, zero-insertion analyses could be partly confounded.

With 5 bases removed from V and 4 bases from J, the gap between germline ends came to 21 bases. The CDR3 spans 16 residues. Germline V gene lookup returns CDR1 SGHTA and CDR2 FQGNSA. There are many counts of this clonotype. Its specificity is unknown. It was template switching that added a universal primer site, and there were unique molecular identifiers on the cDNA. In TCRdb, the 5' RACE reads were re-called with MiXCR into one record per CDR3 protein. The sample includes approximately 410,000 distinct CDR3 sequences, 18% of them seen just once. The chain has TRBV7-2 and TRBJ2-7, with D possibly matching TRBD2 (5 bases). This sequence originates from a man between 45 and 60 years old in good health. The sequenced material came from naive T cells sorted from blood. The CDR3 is CASSPVSLAEVYEQYF. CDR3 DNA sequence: TGTGCCAGCAGCCCCGTTTCCTTGGCGGAGGTGTACGAGCAGTACTTC.